This T cell receptor (beta chain) comes out of a study of blood T cell repertoires in COVID-19. The overall study: The samples span acute and convalescent COVID-19 from the United States, Italy and Spain.

Per the germline V gene, CDR1 is MNHNY and CDR2 is SVGAGI (reference sequence). The CDR3 length is 13 residues. Trimming left V 5 bases short and J 2 bases short, with 9 bases between. Authors' analysis steps: Estimates of nucleated cell counts were drawn from the amplification of reference gene primers. TCRdb's copy holds only in-frame clones and misses some; the assay was immunoSEQ multiplex PCR. That table supplies the V and J calls and clone size; D and trimming were determined from the DNA. The data show 250,000 to 350,000 clones, around 85% seen once. The sample holds one count of this clone. What was sequenced was peripheral blood. The origin of this receptor is a human donor with COVID-19, enrolled during active disease. The donor label of this sample is uncertain. This chain connects TRBV6-6 to TRBJ1-2; the D gene is possibly TRBD1 (5 bases). CDR3 in amino acids: CASSGGGNYGYTF. The CDR3 DNA follows: TGTGCCAGCAGTGGTGGGGGGAACTATGGCTACACCTTC.